Below are 22 T cell receptor beta chains sequenced from a single sample in a study of T cells in Graves' hyperthyroidism and ophthalmopathy (dated by TCRdb to about 2019). The library was generated by multiplex PCR. The sequencing machine was an Illumina HiSeq 2000. The TCR beta CDR3 regions were amplified from RNA transcripts. The TCR CDR3 was subjected to a first round of RT-PCR using the HTBI primer set and the Qiagen OneStep RT-PCR kit. TCRdb trimmed public reads at Q25 via fastp, called clones via MiXCR and kept in-frame beta chains. CDR3 protein duplicates are merged, each entry listing the most common genes and DNA. Within this sample are 490,000 or so distinct CDR3 sequences, with about 45% of them counted one time only. The top ten clones comprise about 45% of the sample. The sequenced sample consisted of peripheral blood or thyroid tissue (not recorded which). The receptors were sampled from an adult woman with Graves' disease, either hyperthyroidism or ophthalmopathy (not recorded which).

This clonotype has at least ten counts. This chain uses TRBV4-3 with TRBJ1-1; perhaps TRBD1 as D (5 bases). V was cut by 4 bases and J by 1 base, with 13 bases left in between. The CDR3 runs to 15 residues. Germline V gene data show CDR1 as LGHNA and CDR2 as YSLEER. CDR3 coding DNA: TGCGCCAGCAGCCTATTGGGGCAGGGGAACACTGAAGCTTTCTTT. This codes for CASSLLGQGNTEAFF.

The chain links TRBV20-1 to TRBJ1-2; 8 bases map to TRBD1. The V gene's germline CDR1 is DFQATT and CDR2 SNEGSKA (reference sequence). This CDR3 is built from 14 residues. V dropped 0 bases and J dropped 6; count of bases not matched to a gene: 6. The CDR3 region has the DNA TGCAGTGCTAGAGATCAGGCAGGGGGCGATGGCTACACCTTC. Translation: CSARDQAGGDGYTF.

This clonotype was counted between two and nine times. The chain has TRBV20-1 and TRBJ2-7; D is perhaps TRBD1 (6 bases). With 1 base removed from V and 3 bases from J, the gap between germline ends came to 16 bases. Germline V gene sequence: CDR1 DFQATT, CDR2 SNEGSKA (reference sequence). CDR3 size: 15 residues. The chain's CDR3 is CSARGGQTGYYEQYF. CDR3 sequence (DNA): TGCAGTGCTAGAGGGGGACAAACGGGATACTACGAGCAGTACTTC.

This clonotype was observed at least ten times. A much larger clonotype is one base distant, so this may be a read error. V gene TRBV29-1 combines with J gene TRBJ1-1; the match to TRBD1 covers 7 bases. The CDR3 length is 13 residues. Germline V gives CDR1 SQVTM, CDR2 ANQGSEA. The CDR3 region is CSVSTGSGTETFF. CDR3 sequence (DNA): TGCAGCGTTTCGACAGGGTCGGGGACTGAAACTTTCTTT. Looking up the rest from reference TRBV29-1 and TRBJ1-1 gives the full variable domain: SAVISQKPSRDICQRGTSLTIQCQVDSQVTMMFWYRQQPGQSLTLIATANQGSEATYESGFVIDKFPISRPNLTFSTLTVSNMSPEDSSIYLCSVSTGSGTETFFGQGTRLTVV.

V and J are TRBV19 and TRBJ1-1; tentatively, D is TRBD1 (6 bases). Germline CDR1 LNHDA, CDR2 SQIVND (reference sequence). The CDR3 totals 14 residues. The ends were cut back, 5 bases at V and 4 bases at J, with 14 bases in the middle. CDR3 sequence (DNA): TGTGCCAGTAGTCCCTTCAGGGGAGGCACTGAAGCTTTCTTT. Protein sequence: CASSPFRGGTEAFF.

The table lists this clonotype with a few counts. V gene TRBV30 combines with J gene TRBJ2-5, with D maybe TRBD2 (6 bases). The CDR3 totals 13 residues. V lost 2 bases and J 2 bases, leaving 9 bases between the germline ends. Looked up from germline, CDR1 is GTSNPN and CDR2 is SVGIG (reference sequence). CDR3 amino acids: CAWSTSGQETQYF. The CDR3 DNA reads as TGTGCCTGGAGTACCAGCGGGCAAGAGACCCAGTACTTC.

A word on this clonotype: This may arise from a read error, as a much more abundant clone is one base away. The J gene is TRBJ2-7, the V gene TRBV7-9, with a tentative D call TRBD1 (5 bases). Germline-derived CDR1 and CDR2 are SEHNR and FQNEAQ (reference sequence). This CDR3 spans 14 amino acids. The CDR3 DNA is TGTGCCAGCAGTTACGCTTCAGGGAAGTACGATCAGTACTTC. This encodes CASSYASGKYDQYF.

The CDR3 reads CAISAVQGYTEAFF. DNA for the CDR3: TGTGCCATCAGTGCGGTCCAGGGCTACACTGAAGCTTTCTTT. The rearrangement joins TRBV10-3 to TRBJ1-1; D is possibly TRBD1 (5 bases). The V and J ends lost 4 bases and 3 bases respectively, with 12 bases between them. This CDR3 comprises 14 residues. Germline loops: CDR1 ENHRY, CDR2 SYGVKD.

This clonotype was detected only a few times. The chain employs TRBV20-1 and TRBJ1-5; D might be TRBD1 (5 bases). The ends were cut back, 5 bases at V and 1 base at J, with 18 bases in the middle. Germline V gene lookup returns CDR1 DFQATT and CDR2 SNEGSKA (reference sequence). This CDR3 contains 16 residues. The CDR3 protein is CSAQTQGSMSNQPQHF. CDR3 coding DNA: TGCAGTGCTCAGACCCAGGGATCCATGAGCAATCAGCCCCAGCATTTT.

The chain employs TRBV7-2 and TRBJ1-5; 7 nucleotides align to TRBD1. Germline V gives CDR1 SGHTA, CDR2 FQGNSA. The CDR3 runs 12 residues. The ends lost 3 bases at V and 15 bases at J; junction bases unmatched: 8. In nucleotides, the CDR3 is TGTGCCAGCAGCTTCAGGGACAGCCTTCGGCATTTT. It codes for CASSFRDSLRHF.

V and J are TRBV15 and TRBJ1-6; tentative D call: TRBD1 (6 bases). The ends were cut back, 0 bases at V and 9 bases at J, with 12 bases in the middle. Per germline, CDR1 LNHNV and CDR2 YYDKDF (reference sequence). The length of the CDR3 is 15 residues. The DNA for the CDR3 is TGTGCCACCAGCAGAGATACTAGGGGGGGTTCACCCCTCCACTTT. Translation: CATSRDTRGGSPLHF.

This clonotype was recorded many times. The rearrangement links TRBV4-2 to TRBJ2-7; D may be TRBD1 (8 bases). The V gene's germline CDR1 is LGHNA and CDR2 YNFKEQ. Trimming stripped 4 bases from V and 2 bases from J, with 18 bases between. The CDR3 is made up of 16 amino acids. The CDR3 sequence: CASSPTTGGDPYEQYF. The DNA of the CDR3 is TGTGCCAGCAGCCCAACCACAGGGGGGGACCCCTACGAGCAGTACTTC.

The chain joins TRBV20-1 to TRBJ1-1; D possibly corresponds to TRBD1 (6 bases). Germline CDR1 and CDR2: DFQATT and SNEGSKA (reference sequence). Trimming removed 3 bases at V and 1 base at J, with 12 bases between. The CDR3 consists of 14 residues. DNA for the CDR3: TGCAGTGCTAGTTTAACAGGGAGGAACACTGAAGCTTTCTTT. Translating gives CSASLTGRNTEAFF.

This chain links TRBV20-1 with TRBJ2-5; D unclear. This CDR3 has 11 amino acids. Deletions cut 5 bases from V and 9 bases from J, with 13 bases between. The V gene's germline CDR1 is DFQATT and CDR2 SNEGSKA (reference sequence). CDR3 bases: TGCAGTGCTGCTTGTAATCAGCCCCAGTACTTC. It yields the protein CSAACNQPQYF.

CDR3 DNA: TGTGCCAGCAGCTTCGTGAAGGACTCCTACGAGCAGTACTTC. Translating it yields CASSFVKDSYEQYF. This chain links TRBV7-2 with TRBJ2-7; D remains ambiguous. Looked up from germline, CDR1 is SGHTA and CDR2 is FQGNSA. This CDR3 contains 14 residues. V lost 3 bases to trimming and J lost 0 bases, with 9 bases between them. Drawing the rest from reference TRBV7-2 and TRBJ2-7, the complete variable domain is GAGVSQSPSNKVTEKGKDVELRCDPISGHTALYWYRQSLGQGLEFLIYFQGNSAPDKSGLPSDRFSAERTGGSVSTLTIQRTQQEDSAVYLCASSFVKDSYEQYFGPGTRLTVT.

This clonotype came up once. The chain joins TRBV7-9 to TRBJ2-5; tentatively, D is TRBD2 (6 bases). V lost 5 bases to trimming and J lost 1 base, with 11 bases between them. This CDR3 comprises 14 residues. Germline V gene data show CDR1 as SEHNR and CDR2 as FQNEAQ (reference sequence). The CDR3 bases are TGTGCCAGCAGCCCCCGGGACTTCCAAGAGACCCAGTACTTC. The encoded protein is CASSPRDFQETQYF.

This clonotype turned up a few times. The rearrangement links TRBV7-2 to TRBJ2-7; the D gene is possibly TRBD2 (5 bases). The ends were cut back, 7 bases at V and 7 bases at J, with 14 bases in the middle. This CDR3 is 12 amino acids long. From germline, CDR1 is SGHTA and CDR2 FQGNSA. CDR3: CASTLIPGEQYF. The CDR3 coding sequence is TGTGCCAGCACCCTAATTCCGGGGGAGCAGTACTTC.

This clonotype has more than one count but fewer than ten. CDR3 protein: CATSRDTGSYEQYF. As DNA, the CDR3 is TGTGCCACCAGCAGAGATACAGGGAGCTACGAGCAGTACTTC. The V gene is TRBV15, the J gene TRBJ2-7; the D gene is possibly TRBD1 (6 bases). V was pared by 0 bases and J by 3 bases, with 9 bases between. The CDR3 length is 14 residues. Germline-derived CDR1 and CDR2 are LNHNV and YYDKDF (reference sequence).

The genes are TRBV5-5 and TRBJ2-5; no clear D gene. The V gene lost 1 base and the J gene lost 9 bases, with 19 bases spanning the gap. The CDR3 length is 15 residues. Per germline, CDR1 SGHKS and CDR2 YYEKEE (reference sequence). The CDR3 region has the DNA TGTGCCAGCAGCTTGTTGGGCGGCGGTAATCAGCCCCAGTACTTC. Translated: CASSLLGGGNQPQYF.

This clonotype has ten or more counts. The chain is built from TRBV19 and TRBJ1-2; TRBD1 might be the D (6 bases). CDR1 is LNHDA, CDR2 SQIVND, per germline (reference sequence). Deletions cut 4 bases from V and 4 bases from J, with 16 bases between. This CDR3 is built from 15 residues. The CDR3 bases are TGTGCCAGTAGTACCTACCGGGACAACTTCTATGGCTACACCTTC. It codes for CASSTYRDNFYGYTF.

The chain links TRBV12-3 or TRBV12-4 to TRBJ1-2; unclear D gene. The CDR3 has 13 amino acids. Trimming left V 5 bases short and J 4 bases short, with 11 bases between. In DNA form, the CDR3 reads TGTGCCAGCAGTACAGAGGGTCCCTATGGCTACACCTTC. It specifies CASSTEGPYGYTF.

This clonotype was recorded many times. The chain uses TRBV24-1 and TRBJ2-5; the D is unclear. V lost 2 bases and J 4 bases, leaving 13 bases between the germline ends. The CDR3 extends over 15 amino acids. Germline values: CDR1 KGHDR, CDR2 SFDVKD. CDR3 coding DNA: TGTGCCACCAGTGATTCATCGGACGGGTCAGAGACCCAGTACTTC. It is translated as CATSDSSDGSETQYF.